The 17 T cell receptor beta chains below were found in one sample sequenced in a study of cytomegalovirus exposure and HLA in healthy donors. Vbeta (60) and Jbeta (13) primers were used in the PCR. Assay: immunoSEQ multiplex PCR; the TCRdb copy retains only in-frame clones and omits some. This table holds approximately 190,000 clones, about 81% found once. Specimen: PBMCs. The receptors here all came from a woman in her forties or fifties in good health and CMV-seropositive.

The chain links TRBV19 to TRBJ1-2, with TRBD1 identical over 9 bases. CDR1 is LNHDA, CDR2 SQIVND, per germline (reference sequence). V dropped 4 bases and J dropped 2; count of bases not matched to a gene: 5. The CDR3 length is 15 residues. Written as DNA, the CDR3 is TGTGCCAGTAGTAACCCGGGACAGGGAAACTATGGCTACACCTTC. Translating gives CASSNPGQGNYGYTF.

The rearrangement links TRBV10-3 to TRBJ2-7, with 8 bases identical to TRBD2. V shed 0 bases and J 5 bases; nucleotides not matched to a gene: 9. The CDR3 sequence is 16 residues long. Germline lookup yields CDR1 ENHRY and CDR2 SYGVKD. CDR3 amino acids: CAISESVGGASDEQYF. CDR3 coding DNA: TGTGCCATCAGTGAGTCGGTCGGGGGGGCATCGGACGAGCAGTACTTC.

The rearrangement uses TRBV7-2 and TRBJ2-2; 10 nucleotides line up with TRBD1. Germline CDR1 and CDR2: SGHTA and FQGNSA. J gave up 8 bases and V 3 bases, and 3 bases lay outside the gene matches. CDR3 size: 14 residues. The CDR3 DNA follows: TGTGCCAGCAGCTTGGACAGGGGGGGTGGGGAGCTGTTTTTT. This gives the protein CASSLDRGGGELFF.

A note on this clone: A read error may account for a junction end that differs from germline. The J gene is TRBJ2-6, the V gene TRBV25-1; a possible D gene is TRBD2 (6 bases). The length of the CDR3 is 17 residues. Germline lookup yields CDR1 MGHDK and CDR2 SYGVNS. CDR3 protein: CASSPRGGISGANGLTF. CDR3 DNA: TGTGCCAGCAGTCCTCGCGGAGGGATTTCTGGGGCCAACGGCCTGACTTTC.

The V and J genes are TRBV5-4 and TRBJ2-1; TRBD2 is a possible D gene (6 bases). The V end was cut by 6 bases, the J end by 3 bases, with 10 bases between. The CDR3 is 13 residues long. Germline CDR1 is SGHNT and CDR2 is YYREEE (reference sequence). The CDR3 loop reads CASTLSGYNEQFF. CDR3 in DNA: TGTGCCAGCACTCTTAGCGGCTACAATGAGCAGTTCTTC.

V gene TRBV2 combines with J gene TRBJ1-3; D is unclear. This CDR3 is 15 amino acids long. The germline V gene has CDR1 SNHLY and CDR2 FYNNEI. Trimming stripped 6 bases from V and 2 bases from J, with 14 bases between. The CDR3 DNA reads TGTGCCAGCAGCGCTTTGACAAGTACTGGAAACACCATATATTTT. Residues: CASSALTSTGNTIYF.

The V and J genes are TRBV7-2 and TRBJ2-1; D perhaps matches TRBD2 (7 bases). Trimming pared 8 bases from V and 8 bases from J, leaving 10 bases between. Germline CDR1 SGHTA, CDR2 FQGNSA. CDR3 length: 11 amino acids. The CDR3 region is CASGGAYEQFF. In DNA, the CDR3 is TGTGCCAGCGGGGGGGCTTATGAGCAGTTCTTC.

As DNA, the CDR3 is TGTGCCAGTAGTACGTCGACCGGGACAGGCGCCGGAAACACCATATATTTT. Translated, it gives CASSTSTGTGAGNTIYF. This rearrangement joins TRBV19 to TRBJ1-3, with 8 bases lining up with TRBD1. The CDR3 has 17 residues. The junction had 12 bases not matched to a gene; V was cut back by 4 bases and J by 4 bases. CDR1 and CDR2 (germline): LNHDA, SQIVND (reference sequence).

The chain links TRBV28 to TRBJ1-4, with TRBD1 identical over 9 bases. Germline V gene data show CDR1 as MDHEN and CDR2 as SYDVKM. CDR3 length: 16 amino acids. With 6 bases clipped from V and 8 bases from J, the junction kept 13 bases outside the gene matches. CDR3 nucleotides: TGTGCCAGCAGGGCCGCTACCGGGACAGGGAACGAAAAACTGTTTTTT. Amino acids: CASRAATGTGNEKLFF. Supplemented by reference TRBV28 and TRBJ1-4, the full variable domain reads DVKVTQSSRYLVKRTGEKVFLECVQDMDHENMFWYRQDPGLGLRLIYFSYDVKMKEKGDIPEGYSVSREKKERFSLILESASTNQTSMYLCASRAATGTGNEKLFFGSGTQLSVL.

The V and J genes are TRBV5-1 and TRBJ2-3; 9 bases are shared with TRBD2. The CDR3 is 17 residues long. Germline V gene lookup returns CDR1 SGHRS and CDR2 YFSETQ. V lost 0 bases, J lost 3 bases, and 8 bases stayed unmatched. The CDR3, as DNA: TGCGCCAGCAGCTTGGAAAGTAGCGGGAGACGAACAGATACGCAGTATTTT. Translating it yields CASSLESSGRRTDTQYF.

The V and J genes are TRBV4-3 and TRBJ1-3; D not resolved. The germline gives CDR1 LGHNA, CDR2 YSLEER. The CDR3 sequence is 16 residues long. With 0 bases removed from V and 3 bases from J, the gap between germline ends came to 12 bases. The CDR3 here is CASSQDGLPFGNTIYF. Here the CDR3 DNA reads TGCGCCAGCAGCCAAGATGGACTTCCCTTTGGAAACACCATATATTTT.

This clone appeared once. CDR3 in amino acids: CASSARASGPYEQYF. The CDR3 coding sequence is TGTGCCAGCAGTGCTCGGGCTAGCGGGCCCTACGAGCAGTACTTC. The chain uses TRBV6-1 and TRBJ2-5; TRBD2 matches at 8 bases. The J call is uncertain, as TRBJ2-7 better fits the DNA end. The CDR3 sequence is 15 residues long. Germline V gene sequence: CDR1 MNHNS, CDR2 SASEGT.

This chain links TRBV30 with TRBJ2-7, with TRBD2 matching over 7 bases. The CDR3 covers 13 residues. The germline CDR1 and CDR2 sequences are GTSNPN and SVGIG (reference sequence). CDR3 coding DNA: TGTGCAGTCGACTGGGCGGGAGCGGGGGAGCAGTACTTC. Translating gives CAVDWAGAGEQYF.

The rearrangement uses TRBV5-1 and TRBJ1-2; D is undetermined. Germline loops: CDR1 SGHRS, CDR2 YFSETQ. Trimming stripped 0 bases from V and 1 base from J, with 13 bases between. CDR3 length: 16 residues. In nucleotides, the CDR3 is TGCGCCAGCAGCTTGGATAGGCCGGGTGGTAACTATGGCTACACCTTC. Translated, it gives CASSLDRPGGNYGYTF.

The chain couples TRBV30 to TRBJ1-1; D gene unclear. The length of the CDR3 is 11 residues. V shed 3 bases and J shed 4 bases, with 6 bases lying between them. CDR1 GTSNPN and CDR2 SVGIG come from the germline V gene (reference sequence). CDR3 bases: TGTGCCTGGAGAAGAGGCACTGAAGCTTTCTTT. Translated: CAWRRGTEAFF.

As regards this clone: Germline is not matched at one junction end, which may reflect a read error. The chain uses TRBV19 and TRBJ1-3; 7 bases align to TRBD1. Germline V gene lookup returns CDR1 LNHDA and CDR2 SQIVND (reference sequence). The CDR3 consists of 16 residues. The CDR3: CAGSIGTDTSGNTIYF. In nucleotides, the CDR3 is TGTGCCGGTAGTATCGGGACAGATACCTCTGGAAACACCATATATTTT.

The CDR3 nucleotides read TGTGCCAGCAGTCGATTAGCGGGAGGTGCCTACGAGCAGTACTTC. Protein sequence: CASSRLAGGAYEQYF. The rearrangement uses TRBV6-5 and TRBJ2-7; 10 nucleotides align to TRBD2. The V and J ends lost 5 bases and 2 bases, in that order; junction bases with no gene match: 6. The CDR3 is 15 amino acids. Germline CDR1 MNHEY, CDR2 SVGAGI.